This T cell receptor beta chain was identified during a study of blood T cell repertoires in COVID-19. Study at large: T cells, B-cell-depleted T cells, or PBMCs supplied cDNA or gDNA.

TCRdb's copy holds only in-frame clones and misses some; the assay was immunoSEQ multiplex PCR. The sample holds roughly 240,000 clones, around four fifths seen once. Germline V CDR1 and CDR2: DFQATT, SNEGSKA (reference sequence). The length of the CDR3 is 14 residues. V lost 3 bases to trimming and J lost 0 bases, with 9 bases between them. This sequence was found in a woman aged 40 to 55 who had been exposed to COVID-19. J is TRBJ1-3 and V is TRBV20-1; tentative D call: TRBD1 (5 bases). Specimen: PBMCs or T cells enriched from blood (not recorded which). The DNA for the CDR3 is TGCAGTGCTAGTGAGGGGAGCTCTGGAAACACCATATATTTT. It is translated as CSASEGSSGNTIYF.